Described below is a single T cell receptor (beta chain) sequence and its context. Its antigen remains unidentified. Base qualities are not recorded, but no much larger clone differs from it by a single base. This record comes from a study of identical twins (TCRdb year 2016). In terms of the full investigation: To test whether fetal clonotypes persist, the study used deep sequencing on TCR alpha and beta repertoires from monozygotic twins, unrelated adults of various ages, and cord blood. Replicate twin experiments were performed at different times using different library preparation protocols to rule out contamination. Study-wide conclusions, independent of this receptor: Invariant T cells such as MAIT and iNKT could partly confound zero-insertion analyses, although diverse VJ usage argued against such confounding for most clonotypes. The excess sharing between twins in beta out-of-frame sequences was weaker because fewer shared sequences reduced the signal-to-noise ratio. Compared with coincidental sharing between unrelated individuals, an excess of low generation-probability sequences was observed among out-of-frame TCR alpha sequences shared between twins. Fewer insertions were carried by abundant cord blood beta clonotypes, a similar but weaker trend appeared in young adult naive repertoires, and no such trend appeared in memory repertoires. In monozygotic twins, recombination models systematically underestimated out-of-frame TCR alpha sharing, but the models matched the sharing seen between unrelated individuals. Conclusions relied on cross-sectional statistical analysis, since the same donors could not be followed over many years.

All donors were healthy Caucasians. The twin cohort consisted of three pairs of female monozygotic twins, all aged roughly 18 to 30 years. Positive isolation kits from Invitrogen were used to isolate the CD4+ and CD8+ T cell populations. The protocol used for the library was 5' RACE. Sequencing took place on an Illumina HiSeq 2000. A universal primer binding site was introduced by template switching, and a unique molecular identifier was present in the final cDNA, enabling accurate counting of TCR cDNA molecules. Specific primers in the conserved constant-segment region were used to synthesize first-strand cDNA for TCR alpha and beta chains. To control for contamination, every cDNA library carried two barcodes: a SMART-Mk sample barcode plus Illumina barcodes. Two successive PCR steps introduced TruSeq adapter sequences along with Illumina sample barcodes. TCR alpha and beta cDNA libraries were sequenced on the Illumina HiSeq platform with custom primers. The source study handled its data this way. Raw reads were processed with MiGEC to extract unique molecular identifiers, and MiXCR was used to determine CDR3 positions. For each individual, recombination models were inferred using an EM algorithm with the repgenHMM and IGoR tools. Shared clonotypes were analyzed with the tcR package in R, and sharing was normalized by the product of cloneset sizes. Out-of-frame nonproductive sequences were analyzed to study raw recombination free of thymic and clonal selection effects. TCRdb itself trimmed the public reads at Q25 with fastp, ran MiXCR and retained productive beta chains. Every distinct CDR3 protein forms one entry, paired with its most common genes and DNA. Clone size and V and J calls follow TCRdb, not the original study. A total of roughly 490,000 distinct CDR3 sequences appear in this sample, around an eighth of them only once. The top ten clones comprise approximately 0.98% of the sample.

This same sample was also part of a study on yellow fever vaccine responses in identical twins. As the second paper documents: According to the authors, the vaccine-induced T cell response in identical twins seemed to be partly convergent and partly specific to each individual. The study precisely tracked vaccine-responding T cell clones in identical twins.

This TCR came from a woman aged 18-29 years in good health. The sequencing sample was made of CD4+ T cells sorted from blood.

The DNA sequence follows: TGCGCCAGCAGCCCTTTCGGACTAGCGGGGGGATCCTACAATGAGCAGTTCTTC. The translation is CASSPFGLAGGSYNEQFF. The rearranged segments are TRBV5-1 and TRBJ2-1, with TRBD2 matching 14 junction bases. The CDR1 and CDR2 encoded by the germline V gene are SGHRS and YFSETQ. The germline V end is reduced by 4 bases and the J end by 1 base; junction bases left unmatched: 7. Taken from cysteine to phenylalanine, the CDR3 has 18 residues. Only the CDR3 DNA is retained, 54 bases long and in frame from the first base.